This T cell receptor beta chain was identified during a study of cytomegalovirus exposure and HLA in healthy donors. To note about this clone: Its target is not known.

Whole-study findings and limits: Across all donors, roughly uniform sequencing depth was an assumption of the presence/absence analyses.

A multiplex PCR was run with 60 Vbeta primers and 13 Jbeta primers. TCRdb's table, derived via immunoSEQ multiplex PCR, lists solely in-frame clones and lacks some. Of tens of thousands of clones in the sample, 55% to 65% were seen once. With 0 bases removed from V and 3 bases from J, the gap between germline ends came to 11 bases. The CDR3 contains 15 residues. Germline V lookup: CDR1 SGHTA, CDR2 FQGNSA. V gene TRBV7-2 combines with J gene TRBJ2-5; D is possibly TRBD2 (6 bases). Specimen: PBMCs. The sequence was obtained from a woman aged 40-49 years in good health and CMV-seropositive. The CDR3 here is CASSLALASEETQYF. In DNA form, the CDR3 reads TGTGCCAGCAGCTTAGCGCTGGCTAGCGAAGAGACCCAGTACTTC.